The clone carrying this T cell receptor (beta chain) appeared once. Data came from immunoSEQ multiplex PCR; TCRdb stores just in-frame clones and leaves some out. The sample has 180,000 or so clones, roughly nine tenths seen once. This entry is derived from a study of blood T cell repertoires in COVID-19. Background on the study: The origin of the acute and convalescent COVID-19 samples was the United States, Italy and Spain.

V lost 3 bases to trimming and J lost 11 bases; unmatched junction nucleotides: 10. The CDR3 has 13 amino acids. Looked up from germline, CDR1 is GTSNPN and CDR2 is SVGIG (reference sequence). The genes are TRBV30 and TRBJ2-3; 8 bases agree with TRBD2. This TCR derives from a man aged 35-49 years with acute or convalescent COVID-19. The sample taken for sequencing was peripheral blood. The CDR3 region is CAWSTLGRGVQYF. CDR3 DNA sequence: TGTGCCTGGAGCACCCTCGGGCGGGGGGTGCAGTATTTT.